This is a list of T cell receptor beta chains from one sample in a study of blood T cell repertoires in COVID-19. Assay used: immunoSEQ multiplex PCR; TCRdb lists only in-frame clones, some missing. The data contain fewer than 250,000 clones, 75% to 90% of them singletons. The source material was peripheral blood. Every receptor here comes from a man between 60 and 70 years old who had recovered from COVID-19. Both conserved end residues are part of each CDR3. D genes are given only for firm matches. Clone size is given for some rows only: seen once, a few or many times, or a class if the clone is expanded.

TRBD1,-,TRBJ1-2,TRBV5-8,CASSFDRDSNYGYTF,TGTGCCAGCAGCTTCGACCGGGACAGTAACTATGGCTACACCTTC
-,-,TRBJ1-4,TRBV18,CASSSAGGNEKLFF,TGTGCCAGCTCCTCCGCGGGCGGAAATGAAAAACTGTTTTTT
TRBD1,-,TRBJ2-5,TRBV7-2,CASGLLGTGVETQYF,TGTGCCAGCGGCCTCCTAGGGACAGGGGTAGAGACCCAGTACTTC
TRBD2,-,TRBJ2-1,TRBV5-1,CASHERRGLAGGYNEQFF,TGCGCCAGCCATGAACGCAGGGGACTAGCGGGAGGTTACAATGAGCAGTTCTTC
TRBD1,-,TRBJ2-5,TRBV28,CASSQTGVEETQYF,TGTGCCAGCAGCCAGACAGGGGTCGAAGAGACCCAGTACTTC
TRBD1,-,TRBJ2-5,TRBV11-3,CASSLGSGTGDKTQYF,TGTGCCAGCAGCTTAGGTTCGGGGACAGGGGATAAGACCCAGTACTTC
TRBD1,-,TRBJ1-4,TRBV28,CASSPPTGHNEKLFF,TGTGCCAGCAGTCCCCCGACAGGGCATAATGAAAAACTGTTTTTT
-,medium-sized,TRBJ2-5,TRBV3-1/TRBV3-2,CASSQDRRQQETQYF,TGTGCCAGCAGCCAAGACAGGAGACAGCAAGAGACCCAGTACTTC
-,-,TRBJ2-7,TRBV7-2,CASSLRQGPTYEQYF,TGTGCCAGCAGCTTACGGCAGGGGCCAACCTACGAGCAGTACTTC
-,once,TRBJ1-5,TRBV7-9,CASSSTRNQPQHF,TGTGCCAGCAGCTCAACCAGGAATCAGCCCCAGCATTTT
-,once,TRBJ2-5,TRBV7-2,CASSSEEGETQYF,TGTGCCAGCAGCTCCGAGGAGGGAGAGACCCAGTACTTC